This TCR beta chain was observed in a study of shared clonotypes between healthy human individuals. Worth noting for this clone: The antigen remains undetermined.

Only in-frame clones appear in the TCRdb table, and some are missing; sequencing was by immunoSEQ multiplex PCR. The sample contains under 550,000 clones, 96% of which appear only once. Study findings and constraints: Non-shared clonotypes showed lower generation probabilities than clonotypes common to all four donors.

Germline CDR1 MNHEY, CDR2 SMNVEV (reference sequence). Between the trimmed V and J ends, which lost 10 bases and 0 bases, there was a span of 9 bases. The CDR3 contains 13 residues. The sample comprised naive CD4+ T cells sorted from blood. Subset of the sample: CD45RA+ positively selected. The rearrangement joins TRBV27 to TRBJ1-4; D is unresolved. This clonotype was sampled from a woman aged 30 to 39 in good health. The CDR3 DNA is TGTGCCACCAGGCATGCAACTAATGAAAAACTGTTTTTT. Translating it yields CATRHATNEKLFF. The whole variable domain, remainder taken from reference TRBV27 and TRBJ1-4, is EAQVTQNPRYLITVTGKKLTVTCSQNMNHEYMSWYRQDPGLGLRQIYYSMNVEVTDKGDVPEGYKVSRKEKRNFPLILESPSPNQTSLYFCATRHATNEKLFFGSGTQLSVL.